One and the same sample provided the 20 T cell receptor beta chains below, sequenced in a study of cytotoxic CD8 clonotypes in ibrutinib-treated CLL. Some clones are missing from TCRdb's copy, which holds only in-frame ones; the method was immunoSEQ multiplex PCR. The sample has about 160,000 clones; about four fifths are singletons. The material sequenced was PBMCs, taken after 12 months of ibrutinib treatment. Receptor source: a human donor with chronic lymphocytic leukemia.

The chain combines TRBV28 with TRBJ1-5; 7 positions match TRBD1. The length of the CDR3 is 19 residues. V lost 6 bases, J lost 5 bases, and 22 bases stayed unmatched. Germline-derived CDR1 and CDR2 are MDHEN and SYDVKM. The CDR3: CASSPNRGQTRLDDQPQHF. The CDR3 DNA is TGTGCCAGCAGCCCCAATAGGGGACAGACTAGATTAGATGATCAGCCCCAGCATTTT.

The chain employs TRBV7-9 and TRBJ2-5; 10 bases agree with TRBD2. The ends lost 8 bases at V and 2 bases at J; junction bases unmatched: 5. CDR1 and CDR2 from the germline V gene are SEHNR and FQNEAQ (reference sequence). The CDR3 is made up of 14 amino acids. CDR3 coding DNA: TGTGCCAGCGCGGTAGCGGGAGGACAAGAGACCCAGTACTTC. Its translation: CASAVAGGQETQYF.

This chain links TRBV5-1 with TRBJ2-1; 7 nucleotides agree with TRBD2. The CDR3 length is 16 residues. CDR1 is SGHRS, CDR2 YFSETQ, per germline. V lost 0 bases and J lost 2; bases outside the gene matches: 5. CDR3 protein: CASSLETGGPYNEQFF. The CDR3 DNA is TGCGCCAGCAGCTTGGAAACGGGGGGACCCTACAATGAGCAGTTCTTC.

This clone was counted a few times. This sequence joins TRBV4-3 and TRBJ2-7, with D hard to call. Trimming took off 0 bases at V and 0 bases at J, with 12 bases between the two ends. Germline values: CDR1 LGHNA, CDR2 YSLEER. There are 16 residues in the CDR3. DNA of the CDR3: TGCGCCAGCAGCCAAGATCTGTATGGCAGCTCCTACGAGCAGTACTTC. Its translation: CASSQDLYGSSYEQYF.

The chain links TRBV7-2 to TRBJ2-3, with D perhaps TRBD1 or TRBD2 (5 bases each). The CDR3 has 14 amino acids. Trimming took 5 bases from V and 6 from J, leaving 15 bases between them. CDR1 SGHTA and CDR2 FQGNSA come from the germline V gene. CDR3 sequence reads: CASSRRDRGDTQYF. The CDR3 bases are TGTGCCAGCAGCCGTCGGGACCGGGGCGATACGCAGTATTTT.

The chain joins TRBV6-1 to TRBJ2-7; a weak D match, TRBD1 (6 bases). Trimming shortened V by 5 bases and J by 3 bases, and 11 bases separated the two germline ends. CDR1 is MNHNS and CDR2 is SASEGT in the germline V gene. The CDR3 has 13 residues. The chain's CDR3 is CASSPGTNYEQYF. For the CDR3, the DNA is TGTGCCAGCAGTCCCGGGACAAACTACGAGCAGTACTTC.

The rearrangement joins TRBV5-1 to TRBJ1-1, with D tentatively TRBD1 (5 bases). This CDR3 contains 17 residues. Per germline, CDR1 SGHRS and CDR2 YFSETQ. V lost 0 bases, J lost 10 bases, and 25 bases lay in between. The CDR3 protein is CASSLASRRPSSGAAFF. The CDR3 region has the DNA TGCGCCAGCAGCTTGGCCAGTCGGCGTCCGTCCAGTGGGGCAGCTTTCTTT.

The V and J genes are TRBV27 and TRBJ2-1; D gene uncertain. V was clipped by 5 bases and J by 2 bases, with 19 bases between them. The CDR3 runs to 17 residues. In germline, CDR1 is MNHEY, CDR2 SMNVEV (reference sequence). The CDR3 DNA sequence: TGTGCCAGCAGTCCCACCTACGGGCAAGCTACCTACAATGAGCAGTTCTTC. Residues: CASSPTYGQATYNEQFF.

J is TRBJ1-2 and V is TRBV18; D is ambiguous. CDR1 and CDR2 (germline): KGHSH, LQKENI. Trimming left V 0 bases short and J 7 bases short, with 9 bases between. The CDR3 length is 13 residues. CDR3 bases: TGTGCCAGCTCACCACCTGTGGGCTCTGGCTACACCTTC. It encodes CASSPPVGSGYTF.

The sample holds a few counts of this clone. The rearrangement uses TRBV28 and TRBJ1-5, with unresolved D. V was cut by 1 base and J by 1 base, with 8 bases left in between. CDR1 and CDR2 from the germline V gene are MDHEN and SYDVKM. This CDR3 region has 15 residues. The CDR3 region is CASSLSGLSNQPQHF. CDR3 coding DNA: TGTGCCAGCAGTTTATCCGGACTGAGCAATCAGCCCCAGCATTTT.

The chain has TRBV10-1 and TRBJ2-5; D not certain. V shed 3 bases and J shed 2 bases, with 13 bases lying between them. The CDR3 spans 15 residues. Looked up from germline, CDR1 is WNHNN and CDR2 is SYGVQD (reference sequence). The CDR3 reads CASSDFAELQETQYF. The CDR3, as DNA: TGCGCCAGCAGTGATTTTGCCGAACTTCAAGAGACCCAGTACTTC.

The genes are TRBV7-2 and TRBJ2-7, with 13 nucleotides matching TRBD2. This CDR3 has 15 amino acids. CDR1 and CDR2 from the germline V gene are SGHTA and FQGNSA. The J segment lost 2 bases and the V segment lost 6 bases, leaving 4 bases of the junction unmatched. CDR3 DNA sequence: TGTGCCAGCAGTCCAACTAGCGGGAGGGCCTACGAGCAGTACTTC. It translates to CASSPTSGRAYEQYF.

This chain joins TRBV6-5 and TRBJ2-1, with D maybe TRBD1 (5 bases). The CDR3 runs 12 residues. V was trimmed by 6 bases and J by 9 bases, leaving 12 bases between them. The germline V gene has CDR1 MNHEY and CDR2 SVGAGI. The CDR3 sequence: CASSRQGTEQFF. CDR3 sequence (DNA): TGTGCCAGCAGCCGCCAGGGTACTGAGCAGTTCTTC.

The chain has TRBV6-6 and TRBJ2-2; D perhaps matches TRBD2 (5 bases). The CDR3 is made up of 13 amino acids. V was trimmed by 2 bases and J by 5 bases, leaving 6 bases between them. The germline V gene encodes CDR1 MNHNY and CDR2 SVGAGI (reference sequence). The CDR3 region has the DNA TGTGCCAGCAGTTACGGGGAGACCGGGGAGCTGTTTTTT. Encoded protein: CASSYGETGELFF.

The V call is TRBV19, the J call TRBJ1-5, with D uncertain. Trimming shortened V by 4 bases and J by 6 bases, and 13 bases separated the two germline ends. This CDR3 is built from 14 residues. Germline values: CDR1 LNHDA, CDR2 SQIVND (reference sequence). Written as DNA, the CDR3 is TGTGCCAGTAGTAACGGGATCCCTGGTCAGCCCCAGCATTTT. This encodes CASSNGIPGQPQHF.

This clone was recorded many times. The V and J genes are TRBV2 and TRBJ1-1; D is unclear. Germline-derived CDR1 and CDR2 are SNHLY and FYNNEI. The V gene lost 1 base and the J gene lost 1 base, with 4 bases spanning the gap. The CDR3 runs 13 residues. The CDR3, as DNA: TGTGCCAGCAGTGAAGTAGAGAACACTGAAGCTTTCTTT. Protein: CASSEVENTEAFF.

The chain carries TRBV7-7 and TRBJ2-3, with 8 bases identical to TRBD1. V lost 5 bases and J lost 1; bases outside the gene matches: 2. This CDR3 has 14 amino acids. Germline V gene data show CDR1 as SSHAT and CDR2 as FNYEAQ (reference sequence). The CDR3: CASSKDRGTDTQYF. For the CDR3, the DNA is TGTGCCAGCAGCAAGGACAGGGGCACAGATACGCAGTATTTT.

V gene TRBV15 combines with J gene TRBJ1-2; the D is unclear. This CDR3 has 13 amino acids. Per the germline V gene, CDR1 is LNHNV and CDR2 is YYDKDF (reference sequence). With 0 bases removed from V and 4 bases from J, the gap between germline ends came to 6 bases. For the CDR3, the DNA is TGTGCCACCAGCAGAGATATGGTCTATGGCTACACCTTC. Protein product: CATSRDMVYGYTF.

This clone was picked up one time. The rearrangement uses TRBV20-1 and TRBJ2-3; unclear D gene. Germline V CDR1 and CDR2: DFQATT, SNEGSKA (reference sequence). The CDR3 has 10 residues. The CDR3 region is CSGYTDTQYF. In DNA form, the CDR3 reads TGCAGCGGATACACAGATACGCAGTATTTT.

The chain links TRBV18 to TRBJ2-5; no clear D gene. The V gene's germline CDR1 is KGHSH and CDR2 LQKENI. Between the trimmed V and J ends, which lost 5 bases and 4 bases, there was a span of 14 bases. This CDR3 contains 14 residues. In DNA, the CDR3 is TGTGCCAGCTCAATGGGTGCCGGCGCAGAGACCCAGTACTTC. The encoded protein is CASSMGAGAETQYF. Full variable domain (remainder filled in from reference TRBV18 and TRBJ2-5): NAGVMQNPRHLVRRRGQEARLRCSPMKGHSHVYWYRQLPEEGLKFMVYLQKENIIDESGMPKERFSAEFPKEGPSILRIQQVVRGDSAAYFCASSMGAGAETQYFGPGTRLLVL.